This T cell receptor beta chain was found in a study of radiotherapy plus CTLA-4 blockade in lung cancer. Here immunoSEQ multiplex PCR was the method, and the copy in TCRdb shows in-frame clones only, minus some. The sample has tens of thousands of clones; about 85% are singletons. This clone has more than one count but fewer than ten. Germline values: CDR1 GTSNPN, CDR2 SVGIG (reference sequence). This CDR3 contains 16 residues. Trimming took 0 bases from V and 2 from J, leaving 13 bases between them. The specimen comprised peripheral blood, sampled from a patient treated with radiotherapy plus ipilimumab. V usage is TRBV30 and J usage is TRBJ2-2; unclear D gene. The clonotype comes from a human donor with non-small cell lung cancer who had a complete response to radiotherapy plus ipilimumab. The CDR3 DNA reads as TGTGCCTGGAGTGTACTATGGCCGCTTAACACCGGGGAGCTGTTTTTT. Translated: CAWSVLWPLNTGELFF.